The 9 T cell receptor beta chains given below trace back to one sample, sequenced in a study of siplizumab effects on memory and regulatory T cells. Assay: immunoSEQ multiplex PCR; the TCRdb copy retains only in-frame clones and omits some. The data hold around 100,000 clones, with about 93% observed a single time. Sequencing input: CD4+ T cells sorted from blood. The receptors were gathered from a human donor in good health.

V gene TRBV19 combines with J gene TRBJ1-5; tentative D call: TRBD1 (5 bases). V lost 7 bases, J lost 1 base, and 14 bases lay in between. Germline loops: CDR1 LNHDA, CDR2 SQIVND (reference sequence). This CDR3 has 15 residues. CDR3 region: CASNVGRESNQPQHF. The CDR3 nucleotides read TGTGCCAGTAACGTGGGCAGGGAAAGCAATCAGCCCCAGCATTTT.

The rearrangement links TRBV11-2 to TRBJ2-2; tentative D call: TRBD1 (5 bases). Between the trimmed V and J ends, which lost 4 bases and 5 bases, there was a span of 17 bases. The germline CDR1 and CDR2 sequences are SGHAT and FQNNGV. CDR3 length equals 16 residues. CDR3 DNA: TGTGCCAGCAGCTCACAGAGACAGTCTGGGACCGGGGAGCTGTTTTTT. It encodes CASSSQRQSGTGELFF.

The chain couples TRBV29-1 to TRBJ1-2, with D perhaps matching TRBD1 (5 bases). The germline gives CDR1 SQVTM, CDR2 ANQGSEA. Trimming removed 6 bases at V and 6 bases at J, with 20 bases between. This CDR3 contains 14 residues. The CDR3 DNA is TGCAGCGTCGCAGACAGCAGCAGATATAATGGCTACACCTTC. It specifies CSVADSSRYNGYTF.

This sequence joins TRBV10-3 and TRBJ2-7; the match to TRBD2 covers 7 bases. J lost 5 bases, V lost 4 bases, and 5 bases had no gene match. Looked up from germline, CDR1 is ENHRY and CDR2 is SYGVKD. CDR3 size: 13 residues. The CDR3 is CAISVNRGDEQYF. CDR3 bases: TGTGCCATCAGTGTGAACCGGGGGGACGAGCAGTACTTC.

The CDR3 loop reads CASRRGARETQYF. The CDR3 DNA sequence: TGTGCCAGCAGGCGGGGAGCACGAGAGACCCAGTACTTC. The gene calls are TRBV25-1 and TRBJ2-5; TRBD2 is a possible D gene (6 bases). The germline V gene encodes CDR1 MGHDK and CDR2 SYGVNS. V was cut by 6 bases and J by 4 bases, with 12 bases left in between. This CDR3 is built from 13 residues.

The CDR3 loop reads CASQRDRGEKLFF. CDR3 bases: TGTGCCAGCCAAAGGGACAGGGGTGAAAAACTGTTTTTT. The chain employs TRBV6-5 and TRBJ1-4; 10 positions agree with TRBD1. CDR3 size: 13 residues. With 8 bases clipped from V and 7 bases from J, the junction kept 4 bases outside the gene matches. The germline CDR1 and CDR2 sequences are MNHEY and SVGAGI.

CDR3 region: CASRASGRGEQFF. The DNA of the CDR3 is TGTGCCAGCAGGGCTAGCGGGAGGGGGGAGCAGTTCTTC. V usage is TRBV2 and J usage is TRBJ2-1; 12 nucleotides line up with TRBD2. The CDR3 extends over 13 amino acids. J gave up 10 bases and V 6 bases, and 4 bases lay outside the gene matches. The germline V gene has CDR1 SNHLY and CDR2 FYNNEI.

The rearrangement uses TRBV6-5 and TRBJ2-5; 7 bases agree with TRBD1. The CDR3 is 14 residues long. V dropped 2 bases and J dropped 4; count of bases not matched to a gene: 4. The germline V gene encodes CDR1 MNHEY and CDR2 SVGAGI. CDR3 DNA: TGTGCCAGCAGTTACGTCGGGACAGCAGAGACCCAGTACTTC. Encoded protein: CASSYVGTAETQYF.

The chain links TRBV11-1 to TRBJ2-5; TRBD1 matches 7 bases. The CDR3 is 15 residues long. V was clipped by 4 bases and J by 5 bases; unmatched bases: 10. Germline values: CDR1 SGHAT, CDR2 FQDESV (reference sequence). Here the CDR3 reads CASSWDKGQVETQYF. DNA of the CDR3: TGTGCCAGCAGCTGGGACAAAGGACAGGTGGAGACCCAGTACTTC.